Shown below are 30 T cell receptor beta chains from a single sample sequenced in a study of T cell responses to AZD1222 COVID-19 vaccine. Libraries were prepared by immunoSEQ multiplex PCR; TCRdb keeps only in-frame clonotypes and omits some of them. The top ten clones hold 1.6% of a sample with some 110,000 clones, roughly nine tenths of them seen once. Source: peripheral blood, taken 28 days after the second AZD1222 dose. These receptors all stem from an adult who received the AZD1222 COVID-19 vaccine.

This chain joins TRBV5-1 and TRBJ2-1, with D perhaps assigned TRBD1 or TRBD2 (6 bases each). The CDR3 has 13 residues. Germline-derived CDR1 and CDR2 are SGHRS and YFSETQ. V was cut by 0 bases and J by 9 bases, with 10 bases left in between. In DNA form, the CDR3 reads TGCGCCAGCAGCTTGGAAGGGGGGCCTGAGCAGTTCTTC. Amino acids: CASSLEGGPEQFF.

This clone was recorded a few times. The rearrangement uses TRBV30 and TRBJ1-5; D gene unclear. Germline assignment: CDR1 GTSNPN and CDR2 SVGIG (reference sequence). V lost 2 bases and J lost 8, with 13 bases in between. This CDR3 region has 13 residues. In DNA form, the CDR3 reads TGTGCCTGGAGTTCCGGGTCCCGGGAGCCCCAGCATTTT. Translation: CAWSSGSREPQHF.

The chain has TRBV9 and TRBJ2-1; TRBD2 might be the D (5 bases). CDR3 size: 16 residues. Trimming shortened V by 0 bases and J by 3 bases, and 13 bases separated the two germline ends. Germline CDR1 SGDLS, CDR2 YYNGEE. The CDR3 loop reads CASSVAEGDFYNEQFF. In nucleotides, the CDR3 is TGTGCCAGCAGCGTAGCTGAGGGAGACTTCTACAATGAGCAGTTCTTC.

The chain couples TRBV5-6 to TRBJ1-3, with D uncertain. The CDR3 contains 14 residues. The V gene lost 1 base and the J gene lost 4 bases, with 9 bases spanning the gap. Germline CDR1 reads SGHDT; CDR2 reads YYEEEE. The CDR3 here is CASSLLDFGNTIYF. In nucleotides, the CDR3 is TGTGCCAGCAGCTTGTTGGATTTCGGAAACACCATATATTTT.

This clone came up once. The V and J genes are TRBV7-2 and TRBJ2-7; no reliable D call. CDR3 length equals 13 residues. Germline CDR1 reads SGHTA; CDR2 reads FQGNSA. Between the trimmed V and J ends, which lost 1 base and 1 base, there was a span of 5 bases. CDR3 sequence: CASSLDGSYEQYF. In DNA form, the CDR3 reads TGTGCCAGCAGCTTAGACGGATCCTACGAGCAGTACTTC.

This sequence joins TRBV9 and TRBJ2-6, with D tentatively TRBD1 (6 bases). CDR3 length equals 17 residues. From germline, CDR1 is SGDLS and CDR2 YYNGEE. V was shortened by 3 bases and J by 0 bases, with 13 bases between the two germline ends. The CDR3: CASSALLQGSGANVLTF. In DNA form, the CDR3 reads TGTGCCAGCAGCGCCCTTCTACAGGGCTCTGGGGCCAACGTCCTGACTTTC. The whole variable domain, remainder taken from reference TRBV9 and TRBJ2-6, is DSGVTQTPKHLITATGQRVTLRCSPRSGDLSVYWYQQSLDQGLQFLIQYYNGEERAKGNILERFSAQQFPDLHSELNLSSLELGDSALYFCASSALLQGSGANVLTFGAGSRLTVL.

The chain links TRBV7-3 to TRBJ2-3; 7 positions agree with TRBD2. This CDR3 has 17 residues. Germline V CDR1 and CDR2: SGHTA, FQGTGA. Losses at the gene ends were 0 bases for V and 0 bases for J; bases not matched to a gene: 6. DNA for the CDR3: TGTGCCAGCAGCTTAACCCCCCAGCGGGAAAGCACAGATACGCAGTATTTT. This gives the protein CASSLTPQRESTDTQYF. Drawing the rest from reference TRBV7-3 and TRBJ2-3, the complete variable domain is GAGVSQTPSNKVTEKGKYVELRCDPISGHTALYWYRQSLGQGPEFLIYFQGTGAADDSGLPNDRFFAVRPEGSVSTLKIQRTERGDSAVYLCASSLTPQRESTDTQYFGPGTRLTVL.

The chain combines TRBV15 with TRBJ2-5; D is unclear. The CDR3 is 13 residues long. V lost 6 bases to trimming and J lost 5 bases, with 13 bases between them. Germline V gene sequence: CDR1 LNHNV, CDR2 YYDKDF (reference sequence). CDR3 in amino acids: CATRLHPSETQYF. In DNA, the CDR3 is TGTGCCACCAGGTTACATCCCTCGGAGACCCAGTACTTC.

The rearrangement uses TRBV12-3 or TRBV12-4 and TRBJ2-7, with D perhaps TRBD1 (5 bases). The CDR3 consists of 13 residues. The V end was cut by 6 bases, the J end by 6 bases, with 15 bases between. CDR3 protein: CASSTLNRREQYF. DNA of the CDR3: TGTGCCAGCAGCACCCTGAACAGGCGCGAGCAGTACTTC.

In DNA form, the CDR3 reads TGCGCCAGCAGCTTGGAAAGGGCAGCGGGAGATAATGAGCAGTTCTTC. Its protein product is CASSLERAAGDNEQFF. The chain carries TRBV5-1 and TRBJ2-1, with 8 bases that match TRBD2. Losses at the gene ends were 0 bases for V and 7 bases for J; bases not matched to a gene: 9. This CDR3 has 16 amino acids. Germline V CDR1 and CDR2: SGHRS, YFSETQ.

The V gene is TRBV3-1 (or the pseudogene TRBV3-2), the J gene TRBJ2-7, with D unclear. This CDR3 is built from 14 residues. V lost 4 bases, J lost 0 bases, and 10 bases lay in between. CDR1 and CDR2 (germline): LGHDT, YNNKEL (reference sequence). The CDR3 sequence is CASSRRISSYEQYF. The CDR3 DNA reads as TGTGCCAGCAGCCGGCGGATTAGCTCCTACGAGCAGTACTTC.

The genes are TRBV19 and TRBJ2-1; D not resolved. The V gene lost 3 bases and the J gene lost 4 bases, with 16 bases spanning the gap. There are 16 residues in the CDR3. Germline CDR1 LNHDA, CDR2 SQIVND (reference sequence). CDR3 sequence (DNA): TGTGCCAGTAGTATTTTTTCAGCCAGCCCTTACAATGAGCAGTTCTTC. This codes for CASSIFSASPYNEQFF. Combining the CDR3 with reference TRBV19 and TRBJ2-1 gives the whole variable domain DGGITQSPKYLFRKEGQNVTLSCEQNLNHDAMYWYRQDPGQGLRLIYYSQIVNDFQKGDIAEGYSVSREKKESFPLTVTSAQKNPTAFYLCASSIFSASPYNEQFFGPGTRLTVL.

The rearrangement links TRBV18 to TRBJ2-5; 8 bases fit TRBD1. J lost 5 bases, V lost 3 bases, and 8 bases had no gene match. This CDR3 spans 15 amino acids. Germline CDR1 and CDR2: KGHSH and LQKENI. DNA for the CDR3: TGTGCCAGCTCACCGGCCGGACAGGGTTCGGAGACCCAGTACTTC. It specifies CASSPAGQGSETQYF.

The chain joins TRBV5-8 to TRBJ2-3, with D unresolved. Germline values: CDR1 SGHTS, CDR2 YDEGEE. Trimming took off 3 bases at V and 1 base at J, with 12 bases between the two ends. The CDR3 extends over 15 amino acids. This chain's CDR3 is CASSSPHRGTDTQYF. In DNA, the CDR3 is TGTGCCAGCAGCTCACCACATCGGGGCACAGATACGCAGTATTTT.

This chain links TRBV7-9 with TRBJ1-2; the match to TRBD1 covers 10 bases. J was trimmed by 8 bases and V by 7 bases; bases with no gene match: 4. CDR1 SEHNR and CDR2 FQNEAQ come from the germline V gene (reference sequence). This CDR3 has 12 residues. The CDR3 region is CASNGQGEGYTF. Written as DNA, the CDR3 is TGTGCCAGCAACGGACAGGGGGAGGGCTACACCTTC. The whole variable domain, filled in from reference TRBV7-9 and TRBJ1-2, reads DTGVSQNPRHKITKRGQNVTFRCDPISEHNRLYWYRQTLGQGPEFLTYFQNEAQLEKSRLLSDRFSAERPKGSFSTLEIQRTEQGDSAMYLCASNGQGEGYTFGSGTRLTVV.

This clone was counted between two and nine times. CDR3 in DNA: TGTGCCAGCAGTGCTAGCGGGAGCTCCTACAATGAGCAGTTCTTC. Translation: CASSASGSSYNEQFF. The chain combines TRBV6-4 with TRBJ2-1; 10 positions match TRBD2. Germline trimming cut 4 bases from V and 0 bases from J; bases unmatched to any gene: 0. Germline CDR1 is MRHNA and CDR2 is SNTAGT. This CDR3 spans 15 amino acids.

V gene TRBV11-2 combines with J gene TRBJ2-1; 8 bases line up with TRBD2. The CDR3 is 15 amino acids. J gave up 7 bases and V 3 bases, and 8 bases lay outside the gene matches. Per germline, CDR1 SGHAT and CDR2 FQNNGV. CDR3 loop: CASSLGMTGGNEQFF. The DNA of the CDR3 is TGTGCCAGCAGCTTGGGGATGACGGGAGGGAATGAGCAGTTCTTC.

The chain is built from TRBV6-5 and TRBJ2-3; D remains ambiguous. The V gene lost 2 bases and the J gene lost 0 bases, with 9 bases spanning the gap. Germline V gene sequence: CDR1 MNHEY, CDR2 SVGAGI. This CDR3 is 15 amino acids long. The CDR3 nucleotides read TGTGCCAGCAGTTACAACGTTGCCAGCACAGATACGCAGTATTTT. It is translated as CASSYNVASTDTQYF.

The CDR3 DNA reads as TGTGCCAGCAGCCCTTCCCGAAGGTGGGTTCGGCCCCAGCATTTT. This gives the protein CASSPSRRWVRPQHF. The rearrangement uses TRBV27 and TRBJ1-5; no firm D call. V gave up 6 bases and J gave up 9 bases, with 21 bases separating them. The CDR3 runs to 15 residues. Germline V gene lookup returns CDR1 MNHEY and CDR2 SMNVEV (reference sequence).

The DNA for the CDR3 is TGCAGTGCTAGTCCGGGACAGAATTTAGGCGAGCAGTACTTC. Translated, it gives CSASPGQNLGEQYF. The chain uses TRBV20-1 and TRBJ2-7, with 7 bases matching TRBD1. Trimming cost V 3 bases and J 6 bases; bases outside gene matches: 11. The germline gives CDR1 DFQATT, CDR2 SNEGSKA (reference sequence). The CDR3 covers 14 residues.

The rearrangement joins TRBV19 to TRBJ1-5; D is unresolved. The CDR3 consists of 13 residues. The V end was cut by 5 bases, the J end by 7 bases, with 12 bases between. Germline lookup yields CDR1 LNHDA and CDR2 SQIVND (reference sequence). CDR3 sequence (DNA): TGTGCCAGTAGTCTGATACTAGGGCAGCCCCAGCATTTT. It yields the protein CASSLILGQPQHF.

This clone was seen a single time. The rearrangement links TRBV6-2 or TRBV6-3 to TRBJ2-7; D ambiguous. The CDR3 loop spans 15 amino acids. The V and J ends lost 0 bases and 5 bases respectively, with 14 bases between them. Germline assignment: CDR1 MNHEY and CDR2 SVGEGT. The CDR3 is CASSYSGGVNDEQYF. In DNA, the CDR3 is TGTGCCAGCAGTTACTCGGGCGGAGTCAACGACGAGCAGTACTTC.

This rearrangement joins TRBV5-1 to TRBJ2-1; D is unresolved. Germline CDR1 is SGHRS and CDR2 is YFSETQ. V was clipped by 0 bases and J by 9 bases, with 10 bases between them. CDR3 length: 13 residues. The CDR3 loop reads CASSLATGSEQFF. The CDR3 DNA reads as TGCGCCAGCAGCTTGGCCACTGGCAGTGAGCAGTTCTTC. Using reference TRBV5-1 and TRBJ2-1 for the parts outside the CDR3, the full variable domain is KAGVTQTPRYLIKTRGQQVTLSCSPISGHRSVSWYQQTPGQGLQFLFEYFSETQRNKGNFPGRFSGRQFSNSRSEMNVSTLELGDSALYLCASSLATGSEQFFGPGTRLTVL.

The genes are TRBV2 and TRBJ1-5; D is uncertain. The CDR3 has 15 amino acids. Germline V gene lookup returns CDR1 SNHLY and CDR2 FYNNEI. Trimming removed 1 base at V and 1 base at J, with 8 bases between. CDR3: CASSEGVRSNQPQHF. The CDR3 DNA follows: TGTGCCAGCAGTGAAGGGGTAAGGAGCAATCAGCCCCAGCATTTT.

The V and J genes are TRBV28 and TRBJ2-1; either TRBD1 or TRBD2 may supply D (6 bases each). V was trimmed by 3 bases and J by 3 bases, leaving 15 bases between them. This CDR3 spans 16 amino acids. Germline CDR1 is MDHEN and CDR2 is SYDVKM. Here the CDR3 DNA reads TGTGCCAGCAGTTTCAGGGGCGGGGCTAACTACAATGAGCAGTTCTTC. Protein product: CASSFRGGANYNEQFF.

The V and J genes are TRBV5-1 and TRBJ1-1, with no clear D. The germline gives CDR1 SGHRS, CDR2 YFSETQ. This CDR3 comprises 14 residues. The V end lost 5 bases, the J end lost 1 base, and 12 bases lay between the germline ends. CDR3 in amino acids: CASRSSGTNTEAFF. DNA of the CDR3: TGCGCCAGCAGAAGTTCAGGAACGAACACTGAAGCTTTCTTT.

This chain links TRBV7-6 with TRBJ2-2; D tentatively reads TRBD1 or TRBD2 (5 bases each). Germline CDR1 reads SGHVS; CDR2 reads FNYEAQ. CDR3 length: 16 amino acids. The V and J ends lost 5 bases and 5 bases respectively, with 18 bases between them. CDR3 nucleotides: TGTGCCAGCAGCCCTAGGGTGGGAGAGGGGACCGGGGAGCTGTTTTTT. This gives the protein CASSPRVGEGTGELFF. Using reference TRBV7-6 and TRBJ2-2 for the parts outside the CDR3, the full variable domain is GAGVSQSPRYKVTKRGQDVALRCDPISGHVSLYWYRQALGQGPEFLTYFNYEAQQDKSGLPNDRFSAERPEGSISTLTIQRTEQRDSAMYRCASSPRVGEGTGELFFGEGSRLTVL.

The CDR3: CASSLWGSQGHSPLHF. CDR3 sequence (DNA): TGTGCCAGCAGTTTATGGGGGAGCCAGGGGCATTCACCCCTCCACTTT. The genes are TRBV28 and TRBJ1-6; TRBD1 might be the D (6 bases). Germline V gives CDR1 MDHEN, CDR2 SYDVKM. The CDR3 is 16 amino acids. Trimming pared 0 bases from V and 8 bases from J, leaving 14 bases between.

The CDR3 reads CAWSFSGGTEAFF. DNA of the CDR3: TGTGCCTGGAGTTTTTCGGGGGGCACTGAAGCTTTCTTT. The V and J genes are TRBV30 and TRBJ1-1, with a possible D match to TRBD1 (5 bases). V dropped 2 bases and J dropped 4 bases, with 11 bases sitting between them. The CDR3 spans 13 residues. Germline lookup yields CDR1 GTSNPN and CDR2 SVGIG (reference sequence).

This clone was seen just once. As DNA, the CDR3 is TGTGCCAGCAGTTCACGTCTGGCGGGACAGGGCTCCTACGAGCAGTACTTC. Translated, it gives CASSSRLAGQGSYEQYF. The chain couples TRBV27 to TRBJ2-7; 9 bases are shared with TRBD1. Germline CDR1 MNHEY, CDR2 SMNVEV (reference sequence). The CDR3 loop spans 17 amino acids. Trimming cost V 4 bases and J 0 bases; bases outside gene matches: 10.